Reported below is one T cell receptor (beta chain). The data are from a study of blood T cell repertoires in COVID-19. The CDR3 consists of 20 residues. Germline V lookup: CDR1 LGHNT, CDR2 FRNRAP. Trimming at V came to 1 base and at J to 3 bases, leaving 14 bases not matched to a gene. The authors' processing: Estimation of nucleated cell counts relied on the amplification of reference gene primers. The table came from immunoSEQ multiplex PCR; TCRdb's copy has only in-frame clones and leaves some out. D and trimming come from the DNA, and the V and J calls and clone size come from that table. Here the sample spans roughly 250,000 clones, roughly 87% being singletons.

Sequencing input: peripheral blood. J is TRBJ2-3 and V is TRBV12-5; 12 bases align to TRBD2. This sequence originates from a woman aged 25 to 39 with acute or convalescent COVID-19. CDR3 residues: CASGLAIRLAGVIGTDTQYF. CDR3 nucleotides: TGTGCTAGTGGTTTGGCTATTAGACTAGCGGGAGTAATTGGGACAGATACGCAGTATTTT.